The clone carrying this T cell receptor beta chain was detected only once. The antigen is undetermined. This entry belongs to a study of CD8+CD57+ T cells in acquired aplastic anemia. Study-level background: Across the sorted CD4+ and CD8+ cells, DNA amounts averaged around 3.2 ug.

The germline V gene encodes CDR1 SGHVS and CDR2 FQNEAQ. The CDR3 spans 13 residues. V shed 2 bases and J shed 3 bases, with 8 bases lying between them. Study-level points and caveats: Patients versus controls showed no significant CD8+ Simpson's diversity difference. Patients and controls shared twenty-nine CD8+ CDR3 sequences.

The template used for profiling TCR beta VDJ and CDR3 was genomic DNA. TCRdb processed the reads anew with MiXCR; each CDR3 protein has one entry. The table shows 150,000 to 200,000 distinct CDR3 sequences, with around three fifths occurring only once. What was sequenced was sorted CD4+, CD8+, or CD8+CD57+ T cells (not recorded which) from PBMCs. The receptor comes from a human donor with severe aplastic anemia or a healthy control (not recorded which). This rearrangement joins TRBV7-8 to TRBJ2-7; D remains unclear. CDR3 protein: CASSLRDFYEQYF. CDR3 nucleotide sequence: TGTGCCAGCAGCTTACGCGATTTCTACGAGCAGTACTTC.